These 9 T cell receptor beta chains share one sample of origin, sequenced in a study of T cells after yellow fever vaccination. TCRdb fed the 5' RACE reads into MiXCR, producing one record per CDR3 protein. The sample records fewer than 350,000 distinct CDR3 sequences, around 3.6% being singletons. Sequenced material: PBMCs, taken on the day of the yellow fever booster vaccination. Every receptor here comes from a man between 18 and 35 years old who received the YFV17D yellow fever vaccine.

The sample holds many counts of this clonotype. The CDR3 sequence: CSVELLAGGVGRELFF. CDR3 sequence (DNA): TGCAGCGTTGAACTGCTAGCGGGGGGAGTCGGGAGGGAGCTGTTTTTT. This chain joins TRBV29-1 and TRBJ2-2; 11 bases agree with TRBD2. The CDR3 totals 16 residues. CDR1 SQVTM and CDR2 ANQGSEA come from the germline V gene. The V and J ends lost 2 bases and 9 bases, in that order; junction bases with no gene match: 11.

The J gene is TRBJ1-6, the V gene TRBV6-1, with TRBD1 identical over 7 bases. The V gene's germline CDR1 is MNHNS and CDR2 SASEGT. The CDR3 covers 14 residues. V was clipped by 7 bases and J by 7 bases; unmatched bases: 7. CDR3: CASTVTGRNSPLHF. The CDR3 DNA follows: TGTGCCAGCACTGTGACAGGGAGGAATTCACCCCTCCACTTT.

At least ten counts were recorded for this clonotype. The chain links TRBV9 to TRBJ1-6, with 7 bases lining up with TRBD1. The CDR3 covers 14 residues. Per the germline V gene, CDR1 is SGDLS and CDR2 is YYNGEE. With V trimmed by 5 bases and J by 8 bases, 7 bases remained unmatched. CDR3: CASRGGTEDSPLHF. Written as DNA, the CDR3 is TGTGCCAGCAGGGGCGGGACAGAGGATTCACCCCTCCACTTT.

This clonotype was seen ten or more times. This CDR3 is CSGITRRWGEQFF. The CDR3 bases are TGCAGTGGTATTACCCGCCGGTGGGGTGAGCAGTTCTTC. The chain employs TRBV20-1 and TRBJ2-1, with unresolved D. Trimming took off 7 bases at V and 9 bases at J, with 19 bases between the two ends. CDR1 and CDR2 (germline): DFQATT, SNEGSKA (reference sequence). The CDR3 is made up of 13 amino acids.

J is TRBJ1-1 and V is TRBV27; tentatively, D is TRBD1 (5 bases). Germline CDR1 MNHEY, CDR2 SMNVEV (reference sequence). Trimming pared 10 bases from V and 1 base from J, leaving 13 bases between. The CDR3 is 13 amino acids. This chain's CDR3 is CATREIGNTEAFF. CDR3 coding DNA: TGTGCCACCAGGGAGATTGGGAACACTGAAGCTTTCTTT.

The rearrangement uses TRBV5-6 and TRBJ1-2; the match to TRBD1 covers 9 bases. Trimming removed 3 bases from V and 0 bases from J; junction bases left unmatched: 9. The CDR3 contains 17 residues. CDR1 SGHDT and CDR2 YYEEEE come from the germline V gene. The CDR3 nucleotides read TGTGCCAGCAGCTCGTTAACAGGGGGCGCGTCTAACTATGGCTACACCTTC. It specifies CASSSLTGGASNYGYTF.

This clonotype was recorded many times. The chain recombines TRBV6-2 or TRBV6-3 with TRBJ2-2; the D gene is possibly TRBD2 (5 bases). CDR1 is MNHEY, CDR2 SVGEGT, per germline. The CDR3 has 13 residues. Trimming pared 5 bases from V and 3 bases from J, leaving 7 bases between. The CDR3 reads CASSGRDTGELFF. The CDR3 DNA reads TGTGCCAGCAGTGGGCGGGACACCGGGGAGCTGTTTTTT.

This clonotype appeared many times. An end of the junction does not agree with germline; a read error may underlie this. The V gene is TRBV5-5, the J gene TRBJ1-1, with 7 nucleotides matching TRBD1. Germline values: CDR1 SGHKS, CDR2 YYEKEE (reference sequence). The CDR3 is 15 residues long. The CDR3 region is CASSLGTDSNTEAFF. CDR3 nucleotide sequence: TGTGCCAGCAGTTTGGGGACAGATTCAAACACTGAAGCTTTCTTT.

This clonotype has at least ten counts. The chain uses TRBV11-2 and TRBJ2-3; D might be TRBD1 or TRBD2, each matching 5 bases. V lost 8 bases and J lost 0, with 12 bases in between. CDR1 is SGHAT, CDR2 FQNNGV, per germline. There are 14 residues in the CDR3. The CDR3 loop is CASSRGPSTDTQYF. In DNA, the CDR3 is TGTGCCAGCTCCCGGGGACCTAGCACAGATACGCAGTATTTT.